What follows are 29 T cell receptor beta chains derived from one specimen sequenced in a study of blood T cell repertoires in COVID-19. Libraries were prepared by immunoSEQ multiplex PCR; TCRdb keeps only in-frame clonotypes and omits some of them. The data hold under 200,000 clones, with about 81% observed a single time. Sequenced sample: PBMCs or T cells enriched from blood (not recorded which). These receptors were taken from a man aged 45-65 years who had recovered from COVID-19.

V gene TRBV7-8 combines with J gene TRBJ2-3, with 10 bases that match TRBD1. After removal of 1 base from V and 0 bases from J, the junction contained 1 base not matched to a gene. The CDR3 is 16 residues long. Germline loops: CDR1 SGHVS, CDR2 FQNEAQ. The CDR3 coding sequence is TGTGCCAGCAGCTTAGGGACAGGGGGGAGCACAGATACGCAGTATTTT. Protein: CASSLGTGGSTDTQYF.

This clone was seen a few times. The chain joins TRBV10-3 to TRBJ2-7; D perhaps matches TRBD1 (5 bases). Germline CDR1 is ENHRY and CDR2 is SYGVKD. V gave up 6 bases and J gave up 3 bases, with 15 bases separating them. The CDR3 extends over 14 amino acids. CDR3 sequence (DNA): TGTGCCATCAGCTCCCTTCTAGACAGCTACGAGCAGTACTTC. Amino acids: CAISSLLDSYEQYF.

The chain is built from TRBV19 and TRBJ2-7, with 7 nucleotides matching TRBD1. CDR3 length: 15 amino acids. V lost 3 bases and J lost 3; bases outside the gene matches: 8. Germline CDR1 is LNHDA and CDR2 is SQIVND (reference sequence). CDR3 DNA sequence: TGTGCCAGTAGTATCACCATGACAGGGTTCTACGAGCAGTACTTC. Amino acids: CASSITMTGFYEQYF.

This sequence joins TRBV21-1 and TRBJ1-6; the table's D call TRBD1 went unverified against the DNA. TRBV21-1 is flagged as a pseudogene. CDR3 size: 20 residues. CDR3 nucleotide sequence: TGTGCCAGCAGCGACCGAGGGGTTTACAGGGGTAGGCGAGATAATTCACCCCTCCACTTT. This translates into CASSDRGVYRGRRDNSPLHF.

A word on this clone: The junction departs from germline at one end; a sequencing error may be responsible. V and J are TRBV29-1 and TRBJ1-2, with 7 bases identical to TRBD1. The germline V gene encodes CDR1 SQVTM and CDR2 ANQGSEA. The CDR3 sequence is 13 residues long. CDR3: CSVATGSNYGYTF. The CDR3 nucleotides are TGCAGCGTTGCGACAGGGTCTAATTATGGCTACACCTTC.

The chain couples TRBV7-2 to TRBJ2-1, with 7 bases matching TRBD1. This CDR3 is 15 amino acids long. The V gene end was trimmed by 5 bases and the J gene end by 6 bases; junction bases not matched to a gene: 10. Germline assignment: CDR1 SGHTA and CDR2 FQGNSA. The CDR3 sequence: CASSPQGQVSNEQFF. The CDR3 DNA reads TGTGCCAGCAGCCCACAAGGACAGGTCTCCAATGAGCAGTTCTTC.

This clone has only one observation. The chain uses TRBV5-4 and TRBJ1-1, with TRBD1 matching over 7 bases. The J segment lost 4 bases and the V segment lost 4 bases, leaving 13 bases of the junction unmatched. The CDR3 has 16 amino acids. The germline V gene encodes CDR1 SGHNT and CDR2 YYREEE (reference sequence). CDR3 bases: TGTGCCAGCAGCCACGGGACAGAAGCCCCGAGCACTGAAGCTTTCTTT. Its translation is CASSHGTEAPSTEAFF.

The chain recombines TRBV6-5 with TRBJ1-3; 7 bases agree with TRBD1. Germline lookup yields CDR1 MNHEY and CDR2 SVGAGI. The CDR3 has 15 amino acids. After removal of 6 bases from V and 0 bases from J, the junction contained 5 bases not matched to a gene. The CDR3 is CASRTTGASGNTIYF. As DNA, the CDR3 is TGTGCCAGCAGGACTACAGGGGCCTCTGGAAACACCATATATTTT.

This clone appeared a few times. The same CDR3 arises from other DNA sequences in this sample as well. The chain is built from TRBV6-2 or TRBV6-3 and TRBJ1-5; a weak D match, TRBD1 (6 bases). The CDR3 length is 14 residues. The V end was cut by 5 bases, the J end by 4 bases, with 12 bases between. In germline, CDR1 is MNHEY, CDR2 SVGEGT. This CDR3 reads CASSTGTINQPQHF. In DNA, the CDR3 is TGTGCCAGCAGTACCGGGACAATAAATCAGCCCCAGCATTTT.

J is TRBJ2-1 and V is TRBV7-9; 8 nucleotides agree with TRBD2. Trimming took 5 bases from V and 7 from J; bases not matched to a gene: 13. Germline lookup yields CDR1 SEHNR and CDR2 FQNEAQ (reference sequence). The length of the CDR3 is 16 residues. The CDR3 here is CASSATDTAGGNEQFF. CDR3 bases: TGTGCCAGCAGCGCTACCGACACCGCGGGGGGAAATGAGCAGTTCTTC.

This chain uses TRBV6-6 with TRBJ1-5; TRBD1 aligns across 8 bases. Germline V gene data show CDR1 as MNHNY and CDR2 as SVGAGI (reference sequence). There are 14 residues in the CDR3. V shed 4 bases and J 9 bases; nucleotides not matched to a gene: 8. The CDR3, as DNA: TGTGCCAGCAGTTTCGGGACAGGTTCACGGCCCCAGCATTTT. Encoded protein: CASSFGTGSRPQHF.

The chain links TRBV12-3 or TRBV12-4 to TRBJ1-1; D is ambiguous. The CDR3 is 12 amino acids. The V end was cut by 6 bases, the J end by 8 bases, with 13 bases between. The CDR3 region is CASRPSMSEAFF. CDR3 nucleotide sequence: TGTGCCAGCAGACCCTCCATGAGCGAAGCTTTCTTT.

This rearrangement joins TRBV2 to TRBJ1-5; 10 positions match TRBD1. The CDR3 spans 14 residues. V shed 6 bases and J 7 bases; nucleotides not matched to a gene: 6. Germline V gives CDR1 SNHLY, CDR2 FYNNEI. This CDR3 is CASRSTGGGQPQHF. In DNA, the CDR3 is TGTGCCAGCAGATCGACAGGGGGCGGACAGCCCCAGCATTTT.

The chain is built from TRBV23-1 and TRBJ1-4, with 7 bases lining up with TRBD1. TRBV23-1 is assigned to the ORF class and has an uncertain function. V trimming: 4 bases; J trimming: 8 bases; junction bases outside the gene matches: 10. The CDR3 runs 15 residues. CDR3 loop: CASSRRQGRREKLFF. The CDR3 coding sequence is TGCGCCAGCAGTCGACGACAGGGTAGGAGGGAAAAACTGTTTTTT.

The chain joins TRBV5-1 to TRBJ2-2, with TRBD1 matching over 8 bases. Germline V gene sequence: CDR1 SGHRS, CDR2 YFSETQ. V trimming: 4 bases; J trimming: 0 bases; junction bases outside the gene matches: 5. The CDR3 has 16 amino acids. DNA for the CDR3: TGCGCCAGCAGCAGAGGACAGGGACCGAACACCGGGGAGCTGTTTTTT. This translates into CASSRGQGPNTGELFF.

The J gene is TRBJ1-2, the V gene TRBV18, with 7 positions matching TRBD1. J lost 4 bases, V lost 4 bases, and 9 bases had no gene match. CDR3 length equals 15 residues. The V gene's germline CDR1 is KGHSH and CDR2 LQKENI. The CDR3 DNA follows: TGTGCCAGCTCACTACAACGGACAGGACCCTATGGCTACACCTTC. Encoded protein: CASSLQRTGPYGYTF. Combining the CDR3 with reference TRBV18 and TRBJ1-2 gives the whole variable domain NAGVMQNPRHLVRRRGQEARLRCSPMKGHSHVYWYRQLPEEGLKFMVYLQKENIIDESGMPKERFSAEFPKEGPSILRIQQVVRGDSAAYFCASSLQRTGPYGYTFGSGTRLTVV.

The V call is TRBV18, the J call TRBJ2-5; 10 bases are shared with TRBD2. Trimming cost V 5 bases and J 5 bases; bases outside gene matches: 8. Germline V gene sequence: CDR1 KGHSH, CDR2 LQKENI. This CDR3 is 15 amino acids long. As DNA, the CDR3 is TGTGCCAGCTCATCCTCTAGCGGGGGCTATGAGACCCAGTACTTC. Translating gives CASSSSSGGYETQYF. Supplemented by reference TRBV18 and TRBJ2-5, the full variable domain reads NAGVMQNPRHLVRRRGQEARLRCSPMKGHSHVYWYRQLPEEGLKFMVYLQKENIIDESGMPKERFSAEFPKEGPSILRIQQVVRGDSAAYFCASSSSSGGYETQYFGPGTRLLVL.

The genes are TRBV4-1 and TRBJ2-3, with D perhaps matching TRBD2 (6 bases). The V and J ends lost 6 bases and 0 bases respectively, with 16 bases between them. The CDR3 is 16 residues long. CDR1 is MGHRA, CDR2 YSYEKL, per germline. This CDR3 is CASSPKAGKSTDTQYF. The CDR3 region has the DNA TGCGCCAGCAGTCCCAAGGCGGGGAAAAGCACAGATACGCAGTATTTT.

The rearrangement uses TRBV29-1 and TRBJ1-3; D possibly corresponds to TRBD1 (5 bases). V gave up 5 bases and J gave up 0 bases, with 8 bases separating them. CDR1 is SQVTM and CDR2 is ANQGSEA in the germline V gene. The CDR3 spans 13 residues. The CDR3 DNA reads as TGCAGCGTTCTAGGGGACTCTGGAAACACCATATATTTT. Translating gives CSVLGDSGNTIYF.

The genes are TRBV4-1 and TRBJ1-1; no definite D call. Germline V lookup: CDR1 MGHRA, CDR2 YSYEKL. V was pared by 2 bases and J by 2 bases, with 3 bases between. This CDR3 has 12 amino acids. As DNA, the CDR3 is TGCGCCAGCAGCCAATTAAACACTGAAGCTTTCTTT. Translating it yields CASSQLNTEAFF.

In its sample, this clone was seen once. V gene TRBV5-6 combines with J gene TRBJ1-2, with TRBD1 as a possible D gene (6 bases). Germline V lookup: CDR1 SGHDT, CDR2 YYEEEE. Deletions cut 0 bases from V and 4 bases from J, with 13 bases between. The CDR3 length is 15 residues. The CDR3 protein is CASSLETGGPYGYTF. The CDR3 region has the DNA TGTGCCAGCAGCTTGGAGACAGGAGGCCCCTATGGCTACACCTTC.

As regards this clone: The identical CDR3 is also encoded by other nucleotide sequences in the sample. CDR3 nucleotides: TGTGCCTGGAGTGGACAGGGATCGGGTCAGCCCCAGCATTTT. Amino acid sequence: CAWSGQGSGQPQHF. V and J are TRBV30 and TRBJ1-5, with 7 bases aligning to TRBD1. This CDR3 is built from 14 residues. With V trimmed by 1 base and J by 6 bases, 6 bases remained unmatched. In germline, CDR1 is GTSNPN, CDR2 SVGIG (reference sequence).

The chain uses TRBV9 and TRBJ2-3; the match to TRBD1 covers 10 bases. This CDR3 comprises 16 residues. Unmatched junction bases numbered 8, after V lost 7 bases and J lost 0 bases. Per germline, CDR1 SGDLS and CDR2 YYNGEE. As DNA, the CDR3 is TGTGCCAGCCAGAAGGGACAGGGGTATAGCACAGATACGCAGTATTTT. Encoded protein: CASQKGQGYSTDTQYF.

The chain couples TRBV5-1 to TRBJ1-5, with TRBD1 identical over 10 bases. V gave up 6 bases and J gave up 7 bases; unmatched junction bases: 10. The CDR3 spans 15 residues. Germline V CDR1 and CDR2: SGHRS, YFSETQ. The CDR3 DNA follows: TGCGCCAGCACCCTGACAGGGGGCCCCGGCCAGCCCCAGCATTTT. Translated, it gives CASTLTGGPGQPQHF.

CDR3: CASSGRLTSGATRAETQYF. The CDR3 nucleotides are TGTGCCAGCAGTGGGCGTCTGACGAGCGGGGCCACGCGCGCGGAGACCCAGTACTTC. The V gene is TRBV6-4, the J gene TRBJ2-5; 7 bases are shared with TRBD2. The CDR3 is 19 residues long. CDR1 is MRHNA, CDR2 SNTAGT, per germline. With V trimmed by 4 bases and J by 5 bases, 22 bases remained unmatched.

CDR3 loop: CASSRGNGEKLFF. The CDR3 nucleotides read TGTGCCAGCAGCAGGGGGAATGGGGAAAAACTGTTTTTT. This chain uses TRBV12-3 or TRBV12-4 with TRBJ1-4; 7 bases fit TRBD1. V shed 6 bases, J shed 8 bases, and the junction held 6 bases outside the gene matches. The CDR3 totals 13 residues.

Concerning this clone itself: The sample contains more than one DNA sequence encoding this CDR3. This chain uses TRBV11-2 with TRBJ1-6; D perhaps matches TRBD1 (5 bases). This CDR3 is 15 amino acids long. V was pared by 2 bases and J by 6 bases, with 11 bases between. Germline V gene lookup returns CDR1 SGHAT and CDR2 FQNNGV. Here the CDR3 reads CASSLRARANSPLHF. In DNA, the CDR3 is TGTGCCAGCAGCTTAAGAGCCAGGGCTAATTCACCCCTCCACTTT.

Only one count was recorded for this clone. The chain carries TRBV5-5 and TRBJ1-2, with a tentative D call TRBD1 (6 bases). Trimming removed 4 bases from V and 5 bases from J, with 24 bases in between. The CDR3 has 17 amino acids. Germline CDR1 is SGHKS and CDR2 is YYEKEE (reference sequence). The CDR3 coding sequence is TGTGCCAGCAGCCGACGAGACGGGCAGGGGATAGGGTATGGCTACACCTTC. This sequence encodes CASSRRDGQGIGYGYTF.

The count of this clone is one. The J gene is TRBJ2-5, the V gene TRBV25-1; D gene uncertain. The CDR3 loop spans 13 amino acids. In germline, CDR1 is MGHDK, CDR2 SYGVNS. The V end lost 4 bases, the J end lost 0 bases, and 6 bases lay between the germline ends. The CDR3 DNA follows: TGTGCCAGCAGTGCTCGGTACCAAGAGACCCAGTACTTC. It translates to CASSARYQETQYF. The entire variable domain, with the rest obtained from reference TRBV25-1 and TRBJ2-5, is as follows: EADIYQTPRYLVIGTGKKITLECSQTMGHDKMYWYQQDPGMELHLIHYSYGVNSTEKGDLSSESTVSRIRTEHFPLTLESARPSHTSQYLCASSARYQETQYFGPGTRLLVL.